This entry features one TCR beta chain sequence. The antigen it recognizes is unknown. There are no base qualities to consult, and no much larger clone falls within one base. This entry comes from a study of cytomegalovirus exposure and HLA in healthy donors (dated by TCRdb to about 2017). In terms of the full investigation: An earlier analysis of several hundred of the donors reported 250 to 350 Gb of sequence data and 117 million unique TCR beta sequences obtained from 150 million to 200 million T cells. An early release covering approximately 600 HLA-typed donors comprised 250 to 350 gigabases of sequencing data and roughly 85 million unique TCR sequences. The genetic ancestry cluster associated with self-reported Caucasian donors included approximately 85% of the 398 genotyped donors. The study aimed to test whether cataloging public T cell receptors could reveal signatures of past pathogen exposure. Using immunosequencing, the study profiled T cell repertoires from 640 or so subjects and related those repertoires to cytomegalovirus serostatus. A separate validation cohort of over a hundred different subjects was used in addition to the 666-subject first cohort. The study combined high-throughput TCR immunosequencing, statistical association of individual TCRs with disease status, and machine learning to predict cytomegalovirus infection status. A later analysis re-analyzed previously published TCR beta repertoires from roughly 690 donors and added high-resolution HLA genotyping to study TCR occurrence patterns. Rather than using new phenotypic data, the later analysis identified candidate immune exposures from TCR beta sequences and from how often those sequences occurred across donors. An earlier analysis of around 580 of the donors used high-throughput TCR beta sequencing to judge whether each TCR beta V gene segment behaved as functional or pseudogenic. Donor age, sex, ethnicity and CMV serostatus were collected together with the repertoire data. A later genetic analysis used genome-wide SNP genotypes for about three fifths of the 666 donors, treating that subset as a discovery cohort. Every repertoire in the discovery cohort had been generated on one and the same sequencing platform. HLA typing included class I and class II loci at four-digit resolution. Typing coverage differed by locus: A, B, C, DRB1 and DQB1 were typed in about 629-640 donors, DQA1 in 522, DPA1 in 600 to 610, and DPB1 in approximately 450. Roughly 5 DR-DQ haplotypes were handled as single units for association and clustering because linkage in the cohort was strong. Among 398 genotyped donors of the cohort, an average of about 240,000 unique TCR beta nucleotide sequences were sequenced per donor, roughly 18% of them non-productive.

Ends trimmed: V by 3 bases, J by 0 bases; bases unmatched to a gene: 8. The CDR3 holds 17 amino acids from the cysteine to the phenylalanine. Of the read, only the CDR3 DNA is kept; its 51 bases are in frame from base 1. The germline V gene sets CDR1 to SGHRS and CDR2 to YFSETQ. The full study reports these points: Sequencing depth was assumed to be roughly uniform across donors in the presence/absence analyses, though that assumption may not hold. Three of the identified cytomegalovirus-associated TCR beta chains were confirmed in vitro to be specific for cytomegalovirus antigens. Specific HLA alleles were associated with over 15,000 TCR beta sequences at a false discovery rate of 0.05 in a later analysis. For the cohort, immune exposure information was limited to CMV serostatus. A later analysis reported that several top co-occurrence clusters appeared linked to parvovirus B19, influenza, CMV and Epstein-Barr virus. In a later analysis, HLA-associated TCR beta chains showed more clonal expansion and lower generation probabilities than non-associated chains that were equally common. Some IMGT-functional V segments, including TRBV6-2 and TRBV6-3, could not be distinguished by the 87-base-pair reads and were therefore excluded. A cluster of highly shared sequence variants was judged likely to represent a technical artifact of the sequencing pipeline. Assigning TCR associations to individual alleles was difficult when HLA alleles, especially DR and DQ, strongly co-occurred. Most CMV-associated TCR beta chains appeared to be HLA-restricted in a later analysis, and the HLA associations seemed to be driven largely by CMV exposure. A further reported finding was that TCR beta sequences accurately predicted the HLA-A and HLA-B alleles for most subjects in the first cohort. It was suggested by the authors that the approach could potentially be generalized to other disease states and immunological phenotypes. The classifier was reported to diagnose cytomegalovirus status with high specificity and sensitivity in both the original and validation cohorts. In an earlier analysis of roughly 500 of the donors, most TCR beta V segments appeared in productive rearrangements about 87% or about 30% of the time, broadly matching IMGT annotations. The study gave a list of more than 150 TCR beta chains associated with cytomegalovirus. V-gene and J-gene trimming of TCR beta chains was associated with a missense DCLRE1C variant in a later genetic analysis, and the association was replicated in an independent cohort. HLA typing was unavailable for some donors at each locus, so association tests used only the typed subset. Around 16 rarely observed V segments, including chromosome 9 orphons, were excluded from the earlier analysis of a few hundred of the donors because counts were too low. Compared with the approximately 670-donor mean, donors in an Asian-associated ancestry cluster had fewer N-insertions in productive TCRs, according to a later genetic analysis. Correlated functional status among segregating V segments might be attributable to linkage disequilibrium, but an unknown experimental factor could not be ruled out. In this cohort, only TCR beta chains were sequenced, and detectable features were limited by the absence of alpha or paired-chain data. A later analysis found that TCR association rates varied across HLA loci, with DRB1 alleles showing the most associated TCRs and HLA-C alleles the fewest. Across donors, most TCR sequences were observed very rarely, whereas some public TCRs were present in many individuals.

The library was produced with the immunoSEQ multiplex PCR assay. For the multiplex PCR, a mixture combining 60 forward primers for TCR Vbeta segments and 13 reverse primers for TCR Jbeta segments was used. A multiplex PCR assay on genomic DNA amplified the CDR3 region of rearranged TCR beta genes. Amplified TCR beta libraries were sequenced as 87-base-pair reads on the Illumina HiSeq System. Per the original workflow: Across the 500 to 750 repertoires, a later analysis counted 60 million to 90 million unique TCR beta chains, some 11 million of which were shared by at least two donors. To remove PCR and sequencing errors, raw reads were error-corrected and collapsed into unique sequences using a nearest-neighbor algorithm that merged closely related sequences. V, D and J gene segments were assigned by aligning CDR3 sequences to IMGT reference sequences. For a sequence to be retained, a match of at least six nucleotides was required to both a V gene segment and a J gene segment. Rearrangements were classified as productive when the CDR3 lacked stop codons and remained in frame with V and J, and all other rearrangements were classified as non-productive. CDR3 was defined according to IMGT convention as the region running from the second conserved V-encoded cysteine to the conserved J-encoded phenylalanine. The earlier analysis of about 590 of the donors excluded sequences that lacked an unambiguous match to a single V gene segment. In an earlier analysis of approximately 610 of the donors, V segments were called functional above 56.7% productive rearrangements and were called segregating when the between-donor standard deviation exceeded 5%. A statistical classification framework was built to diagnose cytomegalovirus status from the catalog of TCR beta chain sequences. In a later analysis, TCR nucleotide sequences were compared against IMGT/GENE-DB human TR gene sequences so that V and J genes could be assigned. A later analysis assigned CDR3 sequences and most-parsimonious VDJ recombination scenarios with the TCRdist pipeline. In a later analysis, each TCR beta chain was defined by its CDR3 amino acid sequence together with its V-gene family, and reads without a unique V-gene family were excluded. To address suspected cross-contamination and a sequencing artifact, a later analysis removed around 590 highly shared, low-generation-probability nucleotide sequences. A later analysis calculated a clonal expansion index for each public chain from normalized within-repertoire ranks of inferred template counts. In a later analysis, generation probabilities were computed using a VDJ recombination model fitted to out-of-frame rearrangements, and the results were checked against IGoR. Hypergeometric tests were used in a later analysis to score TCR-TCR, TCR-HLA and TCR-CMV co-occurrence, with a repertoire-size bias correction applied to the TCR pairs. To estimate false discovery rates, a later analysis permuted the HLA or CMV assignments 20 times. In a later analysis, co-occurring TCRs were grouped using DBSCAN, with TCRdist sequence similarity added in when clustering inside HLA-allele-positive subsets. Co-occurrence clustering excluded repertoires with fewer than 30,000 or more than 120,000 public chains, plus five with anomalous nucleotide sharing. TCRdb took over this immuneACCESS table, retaining in-frame rearrangements with V and J assigned. Such tables are incomplete; in checked studies, under half of the missing clones stem from an unresolved V gene, and the remainder is unexplained. D and trimming come from the DNA, and the V and J calls and clone size come from that table. A total of 150,000 to 200,000 clones appear in this sample, around three quarters of them only once. Of the sample, 1.9% is held by the ten largest clones.

The cohort consisted of hundreds of healthy bone marrow donors. Cohort members were all nominally healthy when sampled, although unrecorded immune exposures were likely present. The donor tested CMV seronegative and was one of the 352 seronegative cohort members. A peripheral blood sample was provided by each donor, and peripheral blood mononuclear cells were used for TCR beta sequencing. Genomic DNA extraction from the blood cell samples was performed with the Qiagen DNeasy Blood Extraction Kit. The sample taken for sequencing was PBMCs. The rearranged segments are TRBV5-1 and TRBJ2-2, with 7 junctional bases fitting TRBD2. The clonotype comes from a man under 40 in good health and CMV-seronegative. The CDR3 corresponds to CASSSIPSGSNTGELFF. In nucleotide form, the sequence is TGCGCCAGCAGCTCCATCCCTAGCGGATCGAACACCGGGGAGCTGTTTTTT.